This TCR beta chain is from a study of blood T cell repertoires in COVID-19. The overall study: Collection of acute and convalescent COVID-19 samples took place in the United States, Italy and Spain. Sample material is recorded as cDNA or gDNA derived from T cells, B-cell-depleted T cells, or PBMCs.

Source study methods: Amplification of reference gene primers was used by the study to estimate nucleated cell counts. Here immunoSEQ multiplex PCR was the method, and the copy in TCRdb shows in-frame clones only, minus some. The D gene and trimming were derived from the DNA, and the V and J assignments and clone size from that table. This table has 60,000 to 90,000 clones, about nine tenths appearing once. The receptor comes from a woman older than 75 with acute or convalescent COVID-19. Material: peripheral blood.

The CDR3 here is CASSEPGQGRGRYNEQFF. The CDR3 coding sequence is TGTGCCAGCAGTGAACCGGGACAGGGAAGAGGTAGATACAATGAGCAGTTCTTC. The chain recombines TRBV6-1 with TRBJ2-1, with 9 bases fitting TRBD1. The V gene's germline CDR1 is MNHNS and CDR2 SASEGT. Trimming cost V 2 bases and J 4 bases; bases outside gene matches: 12. The CDR3 spans 18 residues.